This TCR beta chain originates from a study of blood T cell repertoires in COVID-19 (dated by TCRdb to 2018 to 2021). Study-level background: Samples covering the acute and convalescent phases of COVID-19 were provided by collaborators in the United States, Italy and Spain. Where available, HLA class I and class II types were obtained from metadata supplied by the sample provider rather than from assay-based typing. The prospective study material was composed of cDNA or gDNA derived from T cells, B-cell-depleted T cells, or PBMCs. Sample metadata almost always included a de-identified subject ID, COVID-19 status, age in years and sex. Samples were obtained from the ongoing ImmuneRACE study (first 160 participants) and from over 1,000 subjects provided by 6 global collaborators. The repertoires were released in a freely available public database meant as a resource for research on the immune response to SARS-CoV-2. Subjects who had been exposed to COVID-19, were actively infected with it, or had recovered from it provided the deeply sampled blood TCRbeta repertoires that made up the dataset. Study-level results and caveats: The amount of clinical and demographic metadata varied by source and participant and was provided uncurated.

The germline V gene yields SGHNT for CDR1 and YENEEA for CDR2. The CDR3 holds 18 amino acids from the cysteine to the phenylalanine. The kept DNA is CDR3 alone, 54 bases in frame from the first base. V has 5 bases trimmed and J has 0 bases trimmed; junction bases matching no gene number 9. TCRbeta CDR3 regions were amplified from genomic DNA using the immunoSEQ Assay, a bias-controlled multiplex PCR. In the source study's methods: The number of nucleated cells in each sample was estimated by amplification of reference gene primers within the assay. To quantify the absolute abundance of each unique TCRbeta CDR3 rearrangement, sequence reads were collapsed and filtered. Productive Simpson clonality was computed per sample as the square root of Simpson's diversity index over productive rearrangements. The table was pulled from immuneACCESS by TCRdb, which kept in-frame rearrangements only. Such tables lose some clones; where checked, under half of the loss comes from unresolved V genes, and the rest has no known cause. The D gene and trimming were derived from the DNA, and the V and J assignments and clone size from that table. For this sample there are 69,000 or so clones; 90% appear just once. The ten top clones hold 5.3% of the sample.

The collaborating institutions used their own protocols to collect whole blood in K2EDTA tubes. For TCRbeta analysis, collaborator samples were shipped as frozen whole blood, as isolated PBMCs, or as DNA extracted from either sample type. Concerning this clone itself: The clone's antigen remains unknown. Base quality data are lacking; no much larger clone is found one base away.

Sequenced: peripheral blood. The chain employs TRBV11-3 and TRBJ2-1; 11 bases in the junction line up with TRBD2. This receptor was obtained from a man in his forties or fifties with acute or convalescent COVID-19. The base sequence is TGTGCCAGCAGCCCTCCGGGACTAGCGGAGAGCTCCTACAATGAGCAGTTCTTC. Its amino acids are CASSPPGLAESSYNEQFF.